Shown below are 2 T cell receptor beta chains from a single sample sequenced in a study of control samples from healthy donors and cancer patients. TCRdb's copy holds only in-frame clones and misses some; the assay was immunoSEQ multiplex PCR. The sample holds 150,000 or so clones, 94% seen once. Sequenced: blood. The source is a man aged 35-49 years in good health.

This clone showed up just once. The chain carries TRBV7-9 and TRBJ1-2, with TRBD1 as a possible D gene (5 bases). Germline V lookup: CDR1 SEHNR, CDR2 FQNEAQ (reference sequence). The CDR3 runs to 13 residues. Trimming shortened V by 4 bases and J by 4 bases, and 10 bases separated the two germline ends. The CDR3 loop is CASSSPGLYGYTF. CDR3 coding DNA: TGTGCCAGCAGCTCCCCGGGACTCTATGGCTACACCTTC. Together with reference TRBV7-9 and TRBJ1-2, the CDR3 gives the full variable domain: DTGVSQNPRHKITKRGQNVTFRCDPISEHNRLYWYRQTLGQGPEFLTYFQNEAQLEKSRLLSDRFSAERPKGSFSTLEIQRTEQGDSAMYLCASSSPGLYGYTFGSGTRLTVV.

This rearrangement joins TRBV5-6 to TRBJ1-5, with TRBD1 matching over 10 bases. J gave up 4 bases and V 2 bases, and 3 bases lay outside the gene matches. The CDR3 runs 15 residues. CDR1 and CDR2 (germline): SGHDT, YYEEEE. The CDR3 reads CASSLGTGVNQPQHF. The CDR3 DNA is TGTGCCAGCAGCTTAGGGACAGGGGTAAATCAGCCCCAGCATTTT.